The 29 T cell receptor beta chains listed next were all sequenced from one sample in a study of OX40 agonist ivuxolimab in advanced cancers. Profiling relied on immunoSEQ multiplex PCR, and the TCRdb table lists in-frame clones only, not all of them. The sample contains about 62,000 clones, 75% to 90% of which appear only once. The sequenced sample was CD4+ or CD8+ T cells sorted from blood, obtained in a trial of the OX40 agonist ivuxolimab. These TCRs come from an adult with an advanced solid tumor such as melanoma, head and neck, liver or kidney cancer.

The gene calls are TRBV10-2 and TRBJ2-3; D is perhaps TRBD1 (5 bases). Germline CDR1 WSHSY, CDR2 SAAADI. Trimming stripped 6 bases from V and 0 bases from J, with 7 bases between. The CDR3 is made up of 13 amino acids. CDR3 bases: TGCGCCAGCAGGGACATAAGCACAGATACGCAGTATTTT. This encodes CASRDISTDTQYF.

The CDR3: CASSEGPGQGARTEAFF. Here the CDR3 DNA reads TGTGCCAGTAGTGAGGGACCGGGACAGGGGGCGAGGACTGAAGCTTTCTTT. V gene TRBV19 combines with J gene TRBJ1-1, with TRBD1 matching 12 bases. V dropped 5 bases and J dropped 5; count of bases not matched to a gene: 12. Germline CDR1 LNHDA, CDR2 SQIVND (reference sequence). The CDR3 sequence is 17 residues long.

The rearrangement uses TRBV5-6 and TRBJ2-7; D possibly corresponds to TRBD2 (5 bases). Germline V gene data show CDR1 as SGHDT and CDR2 as YYEEEE. The V gene lost 2 bases and the J gene lost 0 bases, with 9 bases spanning the gap. The CDR3 totals 14 residues. The CDR3 reads CASSFSGSSYEQYF. CDR3 DNA sequence: TGTGCCAGCAGCTTTAGTGGGAGCTCCTACGAGCAGTACTTC. Together with reference TRBV5-6 and TRBJ2-7, the CDR3 gives the full variable domain: DAGVTQSPTHLIKTRGQQVTLRCSPKSGHDTVSWYQQALGQGPQFIFQYYEEEERQRGNFPDRFSGHQFPNYSSELNVNALLLGDSALYLCASSFSGSSYEQYFGPGTRLTVT.

As DNA, the CDR3 is TGTGCCAGAGGGACAGATATAGGAAACACCATATATTTT. Encoded protein: CARGTDIGNTIYF. The chain recombines TRBV27 with TRBJ1-3; TRBD1 aligns across 7 bases. Trimming cost V 9 bases and J 4 bases; bases outside gene matches: 6. The CDR3 totals 13 residues. Looked up from germline, CDR1 is MNHEY and CDR2 is SMNVEV (reference sequence).

The V and J genes are TRBV7-3 and TRBJ2-7, with 8 bases fitting TRBD2. The CDR3 contains 15 residues. Trimming took 5 bases from V and 6 from J; bases not matched to a gene: 12. CDR1 and CDR2 from the germline V gene are SGHTA and FQGTGA. The chain's CDR3 is CASSPNAGGFGEQYF. DNA for the CDR3: TGTGCCAGCAGCCCAAATGCGGGAGGCTTTGGCGAGCAGTACTTC. The entire variable domain, with the rest obtained from reference TRBV7-3 and TRBJ2-7, is as follows: GAGVSQTPSNKVTEKGKYVELRCDPISGHTALYWYRQSLGQGPEFLIYFQGTGAADDSGLPNDRFFAVRPEGSVSTLKIQRTERGDSAVYLCASSPNAGGFGEQYFGPGTRLTVT.

This chain connects TRBV5-1 to TRBJ2-1; D gene uncertain. Trimming removed 4 bases from V and 6 bases from J, with 11 bases in between. Germline V lookup: CDR1 SGHRS, CDR2 YFSETQ. The CDR3 extends over 13 amino acids. CDR3 sequence (DNA): TGCGCCAGCAGCCTTGTGTGGGGCAATGAGCAGTTCTTC. Its translation: CASSLVWGNEQFF.

This clone was seen just once. The chain couples TRBV29-1 to TRBJ2-1; 7 bases line up with TRBD1. CDR1 is SQVTM, CDR2 ANQGSEA, per germline. Unmatched junction bases numbered 4, after V lost 5 bases and J lost 0 bases. CDR3 size: 14 residues. CDR3 residues: CSVTRDSSYNEQFF. The CDR3 nucleotides read TGCAGCGTTACCCGGGACAGCTCCTACAATGAGCAGTTCTTC.

The chain employs TRBV7-8 and TRBJ2-7; no firm D call. The V gene's germline CDR1 is SGHVS and CDR2 FQNEAQ. This CDR3 is built from 14 residues. The V and J ends lost 5 bases and 1 base respectively, with 12 bases between them. As DNA, the CDR3 is TGTGCCAGCAGCCCCGGCGGCGGATCCTACGAGCAGTACTTC. Amino acid sequence: CASSPGGGSYEQYF.

Points on this clone: This same CDR3 is encoded by further DNA sequences in the sample. This sequence joins TRBV6-5 and TRBJ2-5; D assignment may be TRBD1 or TRBD2 (5 bases each). The V end was cut by 2 bases, the J end by 5 bases, with 9 bases between. The CDR3 has 13 residues. Germline CDR1 and CDR2: MNHEY and SVGAGI. CDR3 loop: CASSYRGRETQYF. CDR3 DNA: TGTGCCAGCAGTTACCGGGGCCGGGAGACCCAGTACTTC.

This clone turned up a few times. V gene TRBV5-4 combines with J gene TRBJ2-5; the D gene is possibly TRBD2 (5 bases). Germline values: CDR1 SGHNT, CDR2 YYREEE (reference sequence). V was clipped by 3 bases and J by 5 bases, with 17 bases between them. The CDR3 has 15 amino acids. DNA for the CDR3: TGTGCCAGCAGCTACCCTCCGGGGTACGAGGAGACCCAGTACTTC. Amino acids: CASSYPPGYEETQYF.

The V and J genes are TRBV7-3 and TRBJ2-3; D gene unclear. Germline loops: CDR1 SGHTA, CDR2 FQGTGA. This CDR3 comprises 13 residues. V lost 2 bases, J lost 5 bases, and 8 bases lay in between. This CDR3 is CASSLERLDTQYF. The CDR3 DNA is TGTGCCAGCAGCTTAGAGCGTCTAGATACGCAGTATTTT.

The chain has TRBV6-5 and TRBJ2-7; no definite D call. The CDR3 runs 15 residues. Germline V CDR1 and CDR2: MNHEY, SVGAGI. Deletions cut 2 bases from V and 2 bases from J, with 13 bases between. CDR3 in amino acids: CASSYGETDTYEQYF. CDR3 sequence (DNA): TGTGCCAGCAGTTACGGCGAAACGGATACCTACGAGCAGTACTTC.

The V and J genes are TRBV18 and TRBJ1-4, with D possibly TRBD1 on 6 matching bases. There are 14 residues in the CDR3. CDR1 and CDR2 (germline): KGHSH, LQKENI. V shed 2 bases and J shed 6 bases, with 10 bases lying between them. The CDR3 spells CASSPTGSHEKLFF. As DNA, the CDR3 is TGTGCCAGCTCACCAACAGGGTCCCATGAAAAACTGTTTTTT.

The gene calls are TRBV15 and TRBJ2-3, with D possibly TRBD1 on 5 matching bases. The CDR3 totals 15 residues. Germline lookup yields CDR1 LNHNV and CDR2 YYDKDF (reference sequence). Trimming shortened V by 3 bases and J by 0 bases, and 10 bases separated the two germline ends. DNA for the CDR3: TGTGCCACCAGCAGGGGCAGGGTGAGCACAGATACGCAGTATTTT. The encoded protein is CATSRGRVSTDTQYF. Filled out from reference TRBV15 and TRBJ2-3, the complete variable domain reads DAMVIQNPRYQVTQFGKPVTLSCSQTLNHNVMYWYQQKSSQAPKLLFHYYDKDFNNEADTPDNFQSRRPNTSFCFLDIRSPGLGDTAMYLCATSRGRVSTDTQYFGPGTRLTVL.

The CDR3 loop is CASSLMGQGKDTQYF. The CDR3 DNA sequence: TGTGCCAGCAGCTTGATGGGGCAGGGGAAAGATACGCAGTATTTT. The rearrangement uses TRBV5-6 and TRBJ2-3; a weak D match, TRBD1 (6 bases). With 1 base removed from V and 5 bases from J, the gap between germline ends came to 14 bases. Germline V CDR1 and CDR2: SGHDT, YYEEEE. The CDR3 is 15 amino acids.

The V call is TRBV19, the J call TRBJ2-2; 8 nucleotides agree with TRBD1. CDR3 length: 15 amino acids. The germline gives CDR1 LNHDA, CDR2 SQIVND (reference sequence). Losses at the gene ends were 5 bases for V and 6 bases for J; bases not matched to a gene: 8. The CDR3 nucleotides are TGTGCCAGTAGTCAACAGGGGGTAGGGGCCGGGGAGCTGTTTTTT. It specifies CASSQQGVGAGELFF.

A few counts support this clone. The chain is built from TRBV4-1 and TRBJ2-5; 7 nucleotides match TRBD2. The V gene end was trimmed by 0 bases and the J gene end by 9 bases; junction bases not matched to a gene: 10. The CDR3 covers 15 residues. CDR1 MGHRA and CDR2 YSYEKL come from the germline V gene. The CDR3 sequence: CASSQDGGGGMAQYF. CDR3 DNA sequence: TGCGCCAGCAGCCAAGATGGTGGGGGGGGAATGGCCCAGTACTTC.

The V call is TRBV2, the J call TRBJ2-1, with 13 bases identical to TRBD2. The length of the CDR3 is 15 residues. V dropped 7 bases and J dropped 5; count of bases not matched to a gene: 5. Germline V CDR1 and CDR2: SNHLY, FYNNEI. The CDR3 loop reads CASTGTSGKNNEQFF. The CDR3 DNA sequence: TGTGCCAGCACCGGGACTAGCGGGAAAAACAATGAGCAGTTCTTC. Complete variable domain (other parts from reference TRBV2 and TRBJ2-1): EPEVTQTPSHQVTQMGQEVILRCVPISNHLYFYWYRQILGQKVEFLVSFYNNEISEKSEIFDDQFSVERPDGSNFTLKIRSTKLEDSAMYFCASTGTSGKNNEQFFGPGTRLTVL.

This chain uses TRBV5-1 with TRBJ2-1; 9 bases are shared with TRBD1. The length of the CDR3 is 14 residues. Losses at the gene ends were 6 bases for V and 5 bases for J; bases not matched to a gene: 6. CDR1 is SGHRS and CDR2 is YFSETQ in the germline V gene. CDR3: CASTRTGADNEQFF. The CDR3 DNA sequence: TGCGCCAGCACTCGGACAGGGGCGGACAATGAGCAGTTCTTC. The full variable domain, rest sourced from reference TRBV5-1 and TRBJ2-1, is KAGVTQTPRYLIKTRGQQVTLSCSPISGHRSVSWYQQTPGQGLQFLFEYFSETQRNKGNFPGRFSGRQFSNSRSEMNVSTLELGDSALYLCASTRTGADNEQFFGPGTRLTVL.

The J gene is TRBJ2-5, the V gene TRBV5-4; 8 nucleotides line up with TRBD1. J was trimmed by 5 bases and V by 2 bases; bases with no gene match: 11. Germline lookup yields CDR1 SGHNT and CDR2 YYREEE (reference sequence). CDR3 length: 16 residues. CDR3 residues: CASSFKGSRGRETQYF. CDR3 DNA sequence: TGTGCCAGCAGCTTTAAGGGTTCCAGGGGGCGGGAGACCCAGTACTTC.

This clone was seen just once. CDR3 amino acids: CASSSRTSGRGHEQFF. CDR3 nucleotides: TGTGCCAGCAGCTCACGAACTAGCGGGAGAGGACATGAGCAGTTCTTC. The V call is TRBV5-8, the J call TRBJ2-1; 11 nucleotides agree with TRBD2. CDR1 is SGHTS and CDR2 is YDEGEE in the germline V gene. The CDR3 covers 16 residues. V was pared by 3 bases and J by 8 bases, with 10 bases of the junction left unmatched.

The chain has TRBV29-1 and TRBJ1-2; D is perhaps TRBD1 (6 bases). V was trimmed by 3 bases and J by 4 bases, leaving 12 bases between them. The CDR3 runs to 13 residues. Germline V gene lookup returns CDR1 SQVTM and CDR2 ANQGSEA. The CDR3 DNA is TGCAGCGTTGATCAAGGGGGGGTCTATGGCTACACCTTC. It yields the protein CSVDQGGVYGYTF.

This clone was seen once. The chain couples TRBV11-2 to TRBJ2-7; 8 nucleotides match TRBD2. Trimming took 2 bases from V and 0 from J; bases not matched to a gene: 6. The CDR3 is 16 amino acids. Per germline, CDR1 SGHAT and CDR2 FQNNGV. The CDR3 DNA is TGTGCCAGCAGCTTACAAATAGCGGGGAGCTCCTACGAGCAGTACTTC. Its protein product is CASSLQIAGSSYEQYF.

The gene calls are TRBV15 and TRBJ2-1; 7 bases fit TRBD2. The CDR3 runs to 16 residues. Germline CDR1 LNHNV, CDR2 YYDKDF (reference sequence). Unmatched junction bases numbered 12, after V lost 3 bases and J lost 7 bases. The CDR3 region is CATSRRGISGGNEQFF. As DNA, the CDR3 is TGTGCCACCAGCAGGCGTGGGATATCCGGGGGGAATGAGCAGTTCTTC.

By share, this clone counts as medium-sized (0.01 to 0.1%). The rearrangement joins TRBV10-3 to TRBJ1-1; D call uncertain. The CDR3 is 14 residues long. The germline V gene encodes CDR1 ENHRY and CDR2 SYGVKD. Between the trimmed V and J ends, which lost 7 bases and 1 base, there was a span of 13 bases. The CDR3, as DNA: TGTGCCATCATGGGCTCCGGGAGGAACACTGAAGCTTTCTTT. It is translated as CAIMGSGRNTEAFF.

The chain uses TRBV9 and TRBJ2-2; TRBD1 matches 9 bases. There are 16 residues in the CDR3. Germline CDR1 is SGDLS and CDR2 is YYNGEE. Trimming cost V 2 bases and J 4 bases; bases outside gene matches: 6. In nucleotides, the CDR3 is TGTGCCAGCAGCGTCGCGACAGGGGGAGCCACCGGGGAGCTGTTTTTT. Translating it yields CASSVATGGATGELFF.

The chain recombines TRBV4-1 with TRBJ2-7; 10 bases are a match to TRBD1. The CDR3 is 14 amino acids. Germline assignment: CDR1 MGHRA and CDR2 YSYEKL. The V and J ends lost 5 bases and 7 bases, in that order; junction bases with no gene match: 8. This CDR3 reads CASSFRQGAVEQYF. CDR3 nucleotides: TGCGCCAGCAGCTTCCGACAGGGGGCGGTTGAGCAGTACTTC.

This chain connects TRBV7-2 to TRBJ2-7; D is uncertain. CDR1 and CDR2 from the germline V gene are SGHTA and FQGNSA. V lost 5 bases, J lost 6 bases, and 11 bases lay in between. The CDR3 is made up of 12 amino acids. CDR3: CASSRSSGEQYF. The CDR3 bases are TGTGCCAGCAGCCGATCTAGTGGCGAGCAGTACTTC.

There are a few counts of this clone. The chain recombines TRBV5-4 with TRBJ2-5, with D perhaps TRBD2 (5 bases). The V gene lost 0 bases and the J gene lost 1 base, with 7 bases spanning the gap. This CDR3 is built from 14 residues. CDR1 is SGHNT and CDR2 is YYREEE in the germline V gene (reference sequence). CDR3 nucleotides: TGTGCCAGCAGCTTGGCCGGGGTCCAAGAGACCCAGTACTTC. Protein sequence: CASSLAGVQETQYF.